This T cell receptor (beta chain) derives from a study of blood T cell repertoires in COVID-19. TCRdb keeps only in-frame clones here, not all; method: immunoSEQ multiplex PCR. The table records around 230,000 clones, 86% of them present only once. Across about two dozen US areas, participants ranged in age from about 18 to 89 years. Participants' reported clinical history set cohort assignment. Trimming cost V 3 bases and J 1 base; bases outside gene matches: 4. Germline CDR1 reads SGHVS; CDR2 reads FQNEAQ. The CDR3 is made up of 15 amino acids. The rearrangement links TRBV7-8 to TRBJ1-1; 8 nucleotides line up with TRBD1. The clonotype was recovered from a woman in her 40s with acute COVID-19. Source material: PBMCs or T cells enriched from blood (not recorded which). The CDR3 sequence: CASSFTGTGNTEAFF. CDR3 nucleotides: TGTGCCAGCAGCTTTACCGGGACAGGGAACACTGAAGCTTTCTTT. Full variable domain (remainder filled in from reference TRBV7-8 and TRBJ1-1): GAGVSQSPRYKVAKRGQDVALRCDPISGHVSLFWYQQALGQGPEFLTYFQNEAQLDKSGLPSDRFFAERPEGSVSTLKIQRTQQEDSAVYLCASSFTGTGNTEAFFGQGTRLTVV.